This passage covers 23 T cell receptor beta chains from one sample sequenced in a study of CD4 and CD8 cells across lung adenocarcinoma regions. In TCRdb, the PCR reads were re-called with MiXCR into one record per CDR3 protein. The data show roughly 4,200 distinct CDR3 sequences, around 51% seen once. Sequenced: CD4+ T cells from the center of a lung tumor. These receptors all come from a female donor with lung adenocarcinoma. The CD4 and CD8 labels of this study may be unreliable.

This clonotype counts as medium-sized. V and J are TRBV6-5 and TRBJ1-2; TRBD1 agrees at 9 bases. In germline, CDR1 is MNHEY, CDR2 SVGAGI. J was trimmed by 8 bases and V by 5 bases; bases with no gene match: 12. CDR3 size: 15 residues. As DNA, the CDR3 is TGTGCCAGCAGTCTATCGCCGGGACAGGGTAGGGGCTACACCTTC. Protein sequence: CASSLSPGQGRGYTF.

The chain has TRBV4-1 and TRBJ2-1; no firm D call. The germline V gene has CDR1 MGHRA and CDR2 YSYEKL. There are 20 residues in the CDR3. Trimming left V 0 bases short and J 1 base short, with 22 bases between. The CDR3 sequence is CASSQDVPRELGYSYNEQFF. The CDR3 DNA is TGCGCCAGCAGCCAAGATGTTCCCCGCGAGTTAGGTTATTCCTACAATGAGCAGTTCTTC.

The V and J genes are TRBV27 and TRBJ2-3, with a possible D match to TRBD2 (7 bases). From germline, CDR1 is MNHEY and CDR2 SMNVEV (reference sequence). Trimming took 6 bases from V and 12 from J, leaving 28 bases between them. CDR3 length equals 16 residues. In nucleotides, the CDR3 is TGTGCCAGCAGGGGCCGAGGGGGGGGAGACAAAGAGACCCAGTATTTT. As protein: CASRGRGGGDKETQYF.

By sample fraction, this clonotype is medium-sized (0.01 to 0.1%). A single base separates this from a much larger clone, so it may be a read error. The rearrangement joins TRBV10-2 to TRBJ2-1; 16 bases are shared with TRBD2. Germline-derived CDR1 and CDR2 are WSHSY and SAAADI. This CDR3 is built from 17 residues. The CDR3 nucleotides read TGCGCCAGCAATGAGGGGGGACTAGCGGGAGGGCCAAAGACCCAGTTCTTC. Amino acid sequence: CASNEGGLAGGPKTQFF.

This clonotype is a singleton in its sample. V usage is TRBV12-5 and J usage is TRBJ2-7; D unclear. The CDR3 covers 13 residues. Trimming cost V 7 bases and J 1 base, with 11 bases left between them. The germline V gene encodes CDR1 LGHNT and CDR2 FRNRAP. The CDR3 loop reads CASALFASYEQYF. CDR3 in DNA: TGTGCTAGTGCCCTTTTTGCTTCCTACGAGCAGTACTTC. The variable domain in full, with the rest retrieved from reference TRBV12-5 and TRBJ2-7, is DARVTQTPRHKVTEMGQEVTMRCQPILGHNTVFWYRQTMMQGLELLAYFRNRAPLDDSGMPKDRFSAEMPDATLATLKIQPSEPRDSAVYFCASALFASYEQYFGPGTRLTVT.

This clonotype was observed a few times. The chain has TRBV28 and TRBJ2-4; TRBD2 might be the D (6 bases). Per the germline V gene, CDR1 is MDHEN and CDR2 is SYDVKM. V gave up 6 bases and J gave up 9 bases, with 18 bases separating them. The CDR3 loop spans 14 amino acids. CDR3 amino acids: CASSPPYGSGIQYF. The CDR3 region has the DNA TGTGCCAGCAGCCCACCCTACGGGAGCGGCATTCAGTACTTC.

This chain uses TRBV4-1 with TRBJ2-4, with D perhaps matching TRBD1 or TRBD2 (6 bases each). CDR1 is MGHRA, CDR2 YSYEKL, per germline. The CDR3 spans 15 residues. Between the trimmed V and J ends, which lost 6 bases and 13 bases, there was a span of 25 bases. CDR3 amino acids: CASSEGGGGKNTQYF. The CDR3 DNA reads TGCGCCAGCAGTGAGGGGGGAGGAGGCAAAAATACGCAGTACTTC.

The rearrangement joins TRBV20-1 to TRBJ2-5; TRBD2 matches 9 bases. The CDR3 extends over 14 amino acids. The V gene's germline CDR1 is DFQATT and CDR2 SNEGSKA (reference sequence). The ends lost 1 base at V and 5 bases at J; junction bases unmatched: 5. CDR3 sequence reads: CSARAAGLAETQYF. In DNA form, the CDR3 reads TGCAGTGCTAGAGCTGCCGGACTAGCGGAGACCCAGTACTTC.

This clonotype has a handful of counts. CDR3 nucleotide sequence: TGTGCCAGCACAGTTGGGACAGGGGGACAAAAACTGTTTTTT. Its protein is CASTVGTGGQKLFF. This chain links TRBV6-1 with TRBJ1-4; 11 nucleotides match TRBD1. Trimming cost V 7 bases and J 9 bases; bases outside gene matches: 7. The CDR3 runs to 14 residues. Germline V gene lookup returns CDR1 MNHNS and CDR2 SASEGT.

A few counts support this clonotype. The DNA for the CDR3 is TGTGCCAGCAGAAAACAGGGGGCTTCCTACGAGCAGTACTTC. It codes for CASRKQGASYEQYF. The rearrangement uses TRBV6-1 and TRBJ2-5; the match to TRBD1 covers 9 bases. The last part of the DNA fits TRBJ2-7 better; the J call may be wrong. The CDR3 has 14 residues. Germline V gene lookup returns CDR1 MNHNS and CDR2 SASEGT.

This clonotype is labeled medium-sized. The chain links TRBV6-1 to TRBJ2-2; the D is unclear. CDR1 is MNHNS, CDR2 SASEGT, per germline. V was shortened by 1 base and J by 6 bases, with 9 bases between the two germline ends. The CDR3 is 14 residues long. For the CDR3, the DNA is TGTGCCAGCAGTGAAGGGGGTGAGGCCGGGGAGCTGTTTTTT. The encoded protein is CASSEGGEAGELFF.

This clonotype is large in the sample. V is TRBV6-6 and J is TRBJ2-1; TRBD2 matches at 13 bases. CDR3 length: 15 amino acids. Germline CDR1 MNHNY, CDR2 SVGAGI (reference sequence). The V and J ends lost 7 bases and 9 bases, in that order; junction bases with no gene match: 9. CDR3 sequence (DNA): TGTGCCAGCAAAAGACTAGCGGGAGGAAACGGTGAGCAGTTCTTC. It specifies CASKRLAGGNGEQFF.

This clonotype has a handful of counts. This rearrangement joins TRBV5-1 to TRBJ2-3; D perhaps matches TRBD1 (6 bases). V gave up 2 bases and J gave up 5 bases, with 15 bases separating them. CDR1 SGHRS and CDR2 YFSETQ come from the germline V gene. The CDR3 sequence is 15 residues long. CDR3 in amino acids: CASSLQSGVKDTQYF. For the CDR3, the DNA is TGCGCCAGCAGCTTACAGTCAGGGGTGAAAGATACGCAGTATTTT.

This chain links TRBV6-1 with TRBJ2-5, with a tentative D call TRBD1 (5 bases). The J call may be in error: the DNA end matches TRBJ2-7 better. Germline CDR1 is MNHNS and CDR2 is SASEGT. The CDR3 is 13 residues long. CDR3 residues: CASNWMGQVEQYF. CDR3 DNA sequence: TGTGCCAGCAACTGGATGGGGCAGGTCGAGCAGTACTTC.

The sample holds a few counts of this clonotype. This chain links TRBV5-1 with TRBJ1-2, with D possibly matching TRBD1 (5 bases). The CDR3 has 15 residues. Trimming took off 0 bases at V and 3 bases at J, with 12 bases between the two ends. The V gene's germline CDR1 is SGHRS and CDR2 YFSETQ. This CDR3 is CASSLGARGDYGYTF. The CDR3 region has the DNA TGCGCCAGCAGCTTGGGAGCCCGGGGGGACTATGGCTACACCTTC.

In its sample, this clonotype was seen a few times. This sequence joins TRBV7-8 and TRBJ2-1; no firm D call. The DNA end is a closer match to TRBJ2-7, so the J assignment may be wrong. This CDR3 is built from 12 residues. Germline V gene lookup returns CDR1 SGHVS and CDR2 FQNEAQ. DNA for the CDR3: TGTGCCAGCAGCTTTCTTAGATCCGAGCAGTACTTC. It is translated as CASSFLRSEQYF.

This clonotype was counted once. The chain joins TRBV7-2 to TRBJ2-1; no firm D call. The V end lost 1 base, the J end lost 10 bases, and 8 bases lay between the germline ends. There are 12 residues in the CDR3. Germline V gene data show CDR1 as SGHTA and CDR2 as FQGNSA. CDR3 coding DNA: TGTGCCAGCAGCTTAGGATATTACGAGCAGTTCTTC. Translated, it gives CASSLGYYEQFF. Filled out from reference TRBV7-2 and TRBJ2-1, the complete variable domain reads GAGVSQSPSNKVTEKGKDVELRCDPISGHTALYWYRQSLGQGLEFLIYFQGNSAPDKSGLPSDRFSAERTGGSVSTLTIQRTQQEDSAVYLCASSLGYYEQFFGPGTRLTVL.

This clonotype is labeled medium-sized. This rearrangement joins TRBV27 to TRBJ2-1; D not resolved. The V gene lost 3 bases and the J gene lost 12 bases, with 9 bases spanning the gap. The V gene's germline CDR1 is MNHEY and CDR2 SMNVEV (reference sequence). The CDR3 sequence is 11 residues long. The CDR3 nucleotides are TGTGCCAGCAGTTTCGGGTATTGGCAGTTCTTC. This encodes CASSFGYWQFF.

Points on this clonotype: One end of the junction is discordant with germline, which a read error may explain. V gene TRBV27 combines with J gene TRBJ2-4; 13 bases agree with TRBD2. The germline gives CDR1 MNHEY, CDR2 SMNVEV (reference sequence). The CDR3 is 17 residues long. The CDR3 DNA reads as TGTGCCAGCAGTCCCAGACTAGCGGGAGGAGCCACAGACATGCAGTACTTC. Translating it yields CASSPRLAGGATDMQYF.

Concerning this clonotype: Germline and junction disagree at one end, which may indicate a read error. The rearrangement uses TRBV3-1 and TRBJ2-4; the match to TRBD1 covers 7 bases. The CDR3 covers 14 residues. In germline, CDR1 is LGHDT, CDR2 YNNKEL (reference sequence). The CDR3 is CASSQPTGAGGHTF. DNA for the CDR3: TGTGCCAGCAGCCAGCCGACCGGGGCAGGGGGACATACTTTC.

The chain uses TRBV6-1 and TRBJ2-4; either TRBD1 or TRBD2 may supply D (5 bases each). V was cut by 10 bases and J by 13 bases, with 23 bases left in between. There are 13 residues in the CDR3. CDR1 MNHNS and CDR2 SASEGT come from the germline V gene. The CDR3 region has the DNA TGTGCCACGGGGCTGAGAGCCAAAGATACGCAGTACTTC. The encoded protein is CATGLRAKDTQYF.

This clonotype was recorded a few times. The chain employs TRBV6-1 and TRBJ2-7; no definite D call. Germline CDR1 and CDR2: MNHNS and SASEGT. There are 14 residues in the CDR3. V lost 0 bases, J lost 2 bases, and 8 bases lay in between. CDR3 DNA: TGTGCCAGCAGTGAAGCTAACAGCGCCTACGAGCAGTACTTC. It translates to CASSEANSAYEQYF.

In its sample, this clonotype was seen once. The rearrangement joins TRBV6-1 to TRBJ2-1; 7 bases are shared with TRBD1. The J call is in doubt because the DNA end fits TRBJ2-7 better. The CDR3 length is 14 residues. Germline CDR1 and CDR2: MNHNS and SASEGT. In nucleotides, the CDR3 is TGTGCCAGCAGTGAGGGACAGAGCTCCTACGAGCAGTACGTC. Protein sequence: CASSEGQSSYEQYV.